Listed below are T cell receptor beta chains from one sample, sequenced in a study of CD8 T cells in Susac syndrome. From the immunoSEQ multiplex PCR reads, TCRdb called clonotypes with MiXCR, one entry per CDR3 protein. The table lists 150,000 to 200,000 distinct CDR3 sequences, about 94% of them singletons. The sample taken for sequencing was CD4+ T cells from PBMCs. These receptors came from a human donor with multiple sclerosis. CDR3s include the opening cysteine and the closing phenylalanine or tryptophan. D genes are given only for firm matches. The size field is filled for only some rows; it gives once, few, many or a size class.

D gene,J gene,clone size,V gene,CDR3 DNA,CDR3 protein
-,TRBJ1-2,-,TRBV19,TGTGCCAGTAGTATCAGAACGGCTAACTATGGCTACACCTTC,CASSIRTANYGYTF
-,TRBJ2-3,-,TRBV9,TGTGCCAGCAGCGAGAGCACAGATACGCAGTATTTT,CASSESTDTQYF
-,TRBJ1-2,once,TRBV7-2,TGTGCCAGCAGCCGGAGTCCTTTAGTGGGCTACACCTTC,CASSRSPLVGYTF
-,TRBJ2-7,-,TRBV10-2,TGCGCCAGCAGTGAGTCTGGTGTCGGAACATACTCCTACGAGCAGTACTTC,CASSESGVGTYSYEQYF
-,TRBJ2-2,-,TRBV12-3/TRBV12-4,TGTGCCAGCAGTTTCGGAGGGGGGGCCGGAAGCACCGGGGAGCTGTTTTTT,CASSFGGGAGSTGELFF
-,TRBJ2-3,few,TRBV6-1,TGTGCCAGCGGGGAGGCAGATACGCAGTATTTT,CASGEADTQYF
TRBD2,TRBJ2-1,-,TRBV20-1,TGCAGTGCTAGACGACTAGCGGGGAGCTCCTACAATGAGCAGTTCTTC,CSARRLAGSSYNEQFF
TRBD1,TRBJ1-1,-,TRBV20-1,TGCAGTGCTATGGGACAGGCATTCACTGAAGCTTTCTTT,CSAMGQAFTEAFF
-,TRBJ1-5,-,TRBV30,TGTGCCTGGAGTGTACGGGCGCTCAGGGTTCAGCCCCAGCATTTT,CAWSVRALRVQPQHF
-,TRBJ1-5,-,TRBV5-1,TGCGCCAGCAGCCCCTACAGCCGATTGGGCAATCAGCCCCAGCATTTT,CASSPYSRLGNQPQHF
-,TRBJ2-3,-,TRBV20-1,TGCAGTGCTAGCTACAGCGGGTCTTATACGCAGTATTTT,CSASYSGSYTQYF
-,TRBJ2-3,-,TRBV7-2,TGTGCCAGCAGCCGCCAAGAGGATACGCAGTATTTT,CASSRQEDTQYF
-,TRBJ1-3,-,TRBV30,TGTGCCTGGGGCCACTCTGGAAACACCATATATTTT,CAWGHSGNTIYF
-,TRBJ2-5,-,TRBV11-2,TGTGCCAGCAGTTTGGACGGACGGTCTCAAGAGACCCAGTACTTC,CASSLDGRSQETQYF
-,TRBJ1-5,-,TRBV27,TGTGCCAGCAGTTCGATAAGGGGGGGGCTTGATCAGCCCCAGCATTTT,CASSSIRGGLDQPQHF
-,TRBJ1-2,-,TRBV29-1,TGCAGCGTTCCGTCAGAGGTCAACTATGGCTACACCTTC,CSVPSEVNYGYTF
TRBD1,TRBJ2-1,-,TRBV29-1,TGCAGCGTTCGGGGACAGGGCATTTTCTCCTACAATGAGCAGTTCTTC,CSVRGQGIFSYNEQFF
-,TRBJ1-6,-,TRBV12-3/TRBV12-4,TGTGCCAGCAGTCAAAATTCACCCCTCCACTTT,CASSQNSPLHF
TRBD1,TRBJ1-1,-,TRBV16,TGTGCCAGCAGCCAATCCGGGGCAGGGGGGACTGAAGCTTTCTTT,CASSQSGAGGTEAFF
-,TRBJ2-3,-,TRBV20-1,TGCAGTGCTAGAGACCGGTCGGGTATTACAGATACGCAGTATTTT,CSARDRSGITDTQYF
TRBD2,TRBJ2-7,-,TRBV6-2/TRBV6-3,TGTGCCAGCAGCAAGACTAGCGGAGCTTACGAGCAGTACTTC,CASSKTSGAYEQYF
TRBD2,TRBJ2-5,-,TRBV20-1,TGCAGTGCTAGTTCGTTGGGACTAGCTACCCAGTACTTC,CSASSLGLATQYF
-,TRBJ1-5,-,TRBV20-1,TGCAGTGCTAGGCAACAGTCCAATCAGCCCCAGCATTTT,CSARQQSNQPQHF
-,TRBJ1-1,-,TRBV30,TGTGCCTGGAAAGGGAACACTGAAGCTTTCTTT,CAWKGNTEAFF
-,TRBJ2-7,-,TRBV20-1,TGCAGTGCCGATGACCAGGGCTACGAGCAGTACTTC,CSADDQGYEQYF
-,TRBJ2-1,-,TRBV25-1,TGTGCCAGCACCGAAGGGGCCCTCGCCTACAATGAGCAGTTCTTC,CASTEGALAYNEQFF
-,TRBJ2-7,-,TRBV5-6,TGTGCCAGCAGCTTGTTCGGGGACACCTACGAGCAGTACTTC,CASSLFGDTYEQYF
-,TRBJ1-1,-,TRBV2,TGTGCCAGCAGTGTCCTGCGGGCCCAGCCGACCATGAACACTGAAGCTTTCTTT,CASSVLRAQPTMNTEAFF
-,TRBJ1-2,-,TRBV30,TGTGCCTGGACGCCTCGGGGCAACTATGGCTACACCTTC,CAWTPRGNYGYTF
-,TRBJ2-3,once,TRBV7-3,TGTGCCAGCAGCTGGACTAGCACAGATACGCAGTATTTT,CASSWTSTDTQYF
-,TRBJ1-2,-,TRBV20-1,TGCAGTGCCCCAGGGACCACTAACTATGGCTACACCTTC,CSAPGTTNYGYTF
-,TRBJ1-6,-,TRBV5-1,TGCGCCAGCAGCTCGGGGGCCGGGACACACGCCGAGGCCCTCCACTTT,CASSSGAGTHAEALHF
-,TRBJ2-7,once,TRBV29-1,TGCAGCGTTGGAGGCCAGGGGTACGAGCAGTACTTC,CSVGGQGYEQYF